This TCR beta chain was sequenced in a study of CXCR3-negative and CXCR3-positive naive CD8 T cells. Regarding this clonotype: The antigen is unknown.

The libraries of TRB cDNA were constructed through 5' RACE using UMI labels. From the 5' RACE reads, TCRdb lists one entry per CDR3 protein and no DNA. The listing records around 88,000 distinct CDR3 sequences. Findings and limits, study-wide: Higher TRB CDR3 hydrophobicity marked CXCR3-positive naive cells relative to CXCR3-negative naive cells. Memory CD8+ cells showed much lower diversity, while both naive subsets were comparably high. Partly lower CXCR3 expression followed cryopreservation, and most assays relied on fresh PBMCs.

This clonotype was obtained from a human donor in good health. Some clones in this sample may be carry-over from other donors' samples. The specimen was naive CXCR3+ CD8+ T cells from blood. This sample's subset: CD45RO-CCR7+CD27+CD95- naive CD8+ T cells expressing CXCR3 (TNR3+).

The CDR3 is CSVGGAGTEAFF. The chain combines TRBV29-1 with TRBJ1-1; the D call from TCRdb, TRBD1, cannot be confirmed without DNA. Germline values: CDR1 SQVTM, CDR2 ANQGSEA. The CDR3 is 12 residues long.